This TCR beta chain was profiled in a study of PD-L1 blockade in urothelial cancer (dated by TCRdb to about 2017). Regarding the complete study: All patients started therapy around 2014 and received atezolizumab 1,200 mg intravenously every 3 weeks. About nine tenths of the roughly 29 patients were identified as males with urothelial cancer of bladder origin, and a prior smoking history was reported by 18 of 29 patients. An ECOG performance status of 0 or 1 was recorded for the patients, and 0 to 3 prior chemotherapy regimens had been received by the patients. Blood samples were analyzed 3 weeks after the start of treatment (second dose) and 6 weeks after the start of treatment. Blood samples yielded a median of roughly 140,000 T cells and roughly 83,000 unique TCRs, with median clonality around 0.083. Somatic, immune and clinical correlates of response to PD-L1 blockade with atezolizumab in urothelial cancer were the focus of an exploratory multi-omic analysis. TCR sequencing covered pretreatment tumor samples and matched, serially collected peripheral blood taken before and after atezolizumab treatment. Durable clinical benefit was defined as a progression-free survival longer than 6 months, and TCR features were additionally tested against progression-free survival and overall survival. Whole exome sequencing and RNA sequencing of pretreatment tumors were performed alongside TCR sequencing in the same patients. About 10 patients achieved durable clinical benefit and around 19 did not. Over 28 patients had pretreatment blood TCR-seq, 24 had at least one posttreatment blood collection, and 24 had tumor TCR-seq. Broad study findings and their caveats: A pretreatment peripheral blood TCR clonality below the median was linked to improved progression-free and overall survival. Greater expansion of tumor-associated TCR clones in peripheral blood 3 weeks after the start of treatment was observed in patients with durable benefit (n of about 20, p = 0.022). Because the sample size was small (n = 29) and many of the analyses were exploratory, the results are meant to be hypothesis-generating.

What this sample's time point label stands for: peripheral blood 6 weeks after treatment start. The cohort included 25 to 30 patients with locally advanced or metastatic urothelial carcinoma who were treated at Memorial Sloan Kettering on a trial protocol. Peripheral blood mononuclear cells were collected pretreatment and during treatment, at between 1 and 8 total time points per patient. The Qiagen DNeasy Blood extraction kit was used to purify genomic DNA from total PBMCs and from tumor samples. PBMCs were collected pretreatment and during treatment, and were isolated and stored as previously described. Synthetic TCR analog templates were spiked into each PCR to estimate absolute template abundance from read counts. Using the immunoSEQ assay, TCRbeta CDR3 regions were amplified from genomic DNA with bias-controlled V and J gene primers. Rearranged TCRbeta segments were sequenced at approximately 20X coverage. The published analysis was carried out like this. Clustering was used to correct sequencing errors, and CDR3s were annotated against IMGT to assign V, D and J genes. Out-of-frame and stop-codon sequences were excluded, and only productive TCRbeta rearrangements were used in downstream analyses. To compute clonality, Shannon entropy was normalized by the log of the number of unique productive sequences and then subtracted from one. Fisher's exact test with Benjamini-Hochberg correction, using a cutoff of adjusted p below 0.01, was how clones that differed between time points or between blood and tumor were identified. Drawn from immuneACCESS, this table holds only the in-frame rearrangements with V and J called that TCRdb kept. Clones are partly lost; checked studies trace under half to an unresolved V gene and leave the rest unexplained. V and J calls and clone size are as listed in that table; D and trimming were resolved from the DNA. The sample records tens of thousands of clones, less than 95% of which are singletons. 7.3% of the sample lies in the top ten.

The germline V gene specifies SGHDT as CDR1 and YYEEEE as CDR2. V is reduced by 1 base and J by 3 bases, leaving a spacing of 8 bases between them. From cysteine to phenylalanine, the CDR3 is 14 amino acids long. The kept DNA is CDR3 alone, 42 bases in frame from the first base. Comment on this clone: It has no known antigen specificity. Per-nucleotide qualities are absent, and no much larger clonotype sits a single base away.

Recombination connected TRBV5-6 to TRBJ1-5; no confident D gene assignment can be made. This TCR derives from a man between 65 and 85 years old with urothelial cancer. The material sequenced was PBMCs, taken around atezolizumab (anti-PD-L1) treatment. Read as DNA, the sequence is TGTGCCAGCAGCTTGACGGCGGCCAATCAGCCCCAGCATTTT. Its amino acids are CASSLTAANQPQHF.